Given below is one TCR beta chain in context. The antigen remains undetermined. CDR3 length: 15 amino acids. Looked up from germline, CDR1 is SGDLS and CDR2 is YYNGEE. Each TRB cDNA library was prepared by 5' RACE (with UMI labels). TCRdb re-called the 5' RACE reads; every CDR3 protein appears as one record, without DNA. This repertoire includes over 40,000 distinct CDR3 sequences. This entry is derived from a study of CXCR3-negative and CXCR3-positive naive CD8 T cells. Study background: Total TRB output reached some 140 million reads, about 1.5 +/- 0.3 million per library. Overall study findings and caveats: Naive cells used TRBV-TRBJ genes in much the same way whether CXCR3-negative or CXCR3-positive; memory cells did not. Diversity ran similarly high across both naive subsets but far lower in memory CD8+ cells. Cryopreserved cells showed partially decreased CXCR3 expression, and most assays used fresh PBMCs.

The TCR was taken from a human donor in good health. Some clones in this sample may be carry-over from other donors' samples. This sequence joins TRBV9 and TRBJ1-1; TCRdb's assignment of TRBD1 cannot be checked, as there is no DNA. What was sequenced was naive CXCR3- CD8+ T cells from blood. Subset meaning: CD45RO-CCR7+CD27+CD95- naive CD8+ T cells lacking CXCR3 (TNR3-). CDR3 protein: CASSRSQGGRTEAFF.